These 3 T cell receptor beta chains came from one sample sequenced in a study of preoperative IRX-2 immunotherapy in early breast cancer. Here immunoSEQ multiplex PCR was the method, and the copy in TCRdb shows in-frame clones only, minus some. The profile covers 75,000 to 100,000 clones, with around 86% appearing a single time and roughly 2% taken by the ten largest. This sample's treatment: preoperative locoregional IRX-2 cytokine immunotherapy. The starting material was tumor tissue, obtained after IRX-2 immunotherapy. These receptors originate from a human donor with breast cancer.

The chain employs TRBV28 and TRBJ2-4; D remains unclear. The length of the CDR3 is 14 residues. Germline assignment: CDR1 MDHEN and CDR2 SYDVKM. V shed 5 bases and J shed 8 bases, with 16 bases lying between them. CDR3 in amino acids: CASSPTQVRYIQYF. CDR3 sequence (DNA): TGTGCCAGCAGTCCCACCCAGGTGAGGTACATTCAGTACTTC.

This clone was seen a single time. The chain joins TRBV7-4 to TRBJ2-5; 14 nucleotides align to TRBD2. This CDR3 spans 16 amino acids. The V gene's germline CDR1 is SGHVT and CDR2 SQSDAQ. V lost 4 bases, J lost 7 bases, and 8 bases stayed unmatched. For the CDR3, the DNA is TGTGCCAGCAGCTCCCCGACTAGCGGGAGGGAGATGACCCAGTACTTC. Translation gives CASSSPTSGREMTQYF.

V usage is TRBV18 and J usage is TRBJ2-1; D possibly corresponds to TRBD2 (6 bases). This CDR3 spans 15 amino acids. Trimming took off 3 bases at V and 8 bases at J, with 17 bases between the two ends. Germline-derived CDR1 and CDR2 are KGHSH and LQKENI. CDR3 residues: CASSPLGLGWDEQFF. CDR3 nucleotides: TGTGCCAGCTCACCCCTGGGACTTGGGTGGGATGAGCAGTTCTTC.